The subject of this entry is one T cell receptor beta chain. Its antigen is unknown. CDR1 is SGDLS and CDR2 is YYNGEE in the germline V gene. Trimming removed 0 bases from V and 2 bases from J, with 10 bases in between. The length of the CDR3 is 15 residues. The data were obtained in a study of blood T cells in healthy people across ages. Study-level points and caveats: Both naive CD4+ cell counts and diversity were greater in long-lived donors than in aged donors. Samples with more naive T cells showed higher observed beta diversity. Roughly linear age-related decline in beta diversity appeared, significant by age around 36.

A second 7 to 11 cycle PCR used barcoded and J-beta primers. Each of the cDNA molecules was tagged by a template-switch adaptor with 12 random nucleotides. Each CDR3 protein is one row after TCRdb ran MiXCR on the 5' RACE reads. Of fewer than 2 million distinct CDR3 sequences in the sample, about two fifths were seen once. The gene calls are TRBV9 and TRBJ2-3; D gene uncertain. Sequenced input: blood. This TCR was sampled from a human donor in good health. The CDR3 protein is CASSVVSFTTDTQYF. The CDR3 coding sequence is TGTGCCAGCAGCGTAGTTTCGTTCACCACAGATACGCAGTATTTT.